The entry below gives a single T cell receptor beta chain sequence along with its context. What it binds is not known. This record belongs to a study of graft-versus-host responses after intestinal transplantation. Across the study: Anti-thymocyte globulin induction preceded two to four years of tacrolimus and steroid maintenance in all recipients. Study findings and constraints: High graft-versus-host to host-versus-graft clonal ratios were seen in allografts of patients with graft-donor T cell macrochimerism. Recipient marrow showed GvH clones, some seen first in ileum or blood. Peak levels of circulating GvH clones tracked with early post-transplant HvG declines.

Only in-frame clones appear in the TCRdb table, and some are missing; sequencing was by immunoSEQ multiplex PCR. The table lists about 39,000 clones, about 96% of them singletons, with roughly 0.22% in the top ten. Trimming left V 4 bases short and J 5 bases short, with 15 bases between. CDR3 length: 14 amino acids. Germline values: CDR1 SGHKS, CDR2 YYEKEE (reference sequence). The chain uses TRBV5-5 and TRBJ2-5, with D perhaps assigned TRBD1 or TRBD2 (5 bases each). This clonotype was obtained from a human donor who was the organ donor for an intestinal transplant. The material was unstimulated CD8+ T cells sorted from spleen or lymph node cells, obtained before transplant. Written as DNA, the CDR3 is TGTGCCAGCAGCGTATACGAGGGGCAGGAGACCCAGTACTTC. It specifies CASSVYEGQETQYF. The full variable domain, in which reference TRBV5-5 and TRBJ2-5 provide the parts outside the CDR3, is DAGVTQSPTHLIKTRGQQVTLRCSPISGHKSVSWYQQVLGQGPQFIFQYYEKEERGRGNFPDRFSARQFPNYSSELNVNALLLGDSALYLCASSVYEGQETQYFGPGTRLLVL.